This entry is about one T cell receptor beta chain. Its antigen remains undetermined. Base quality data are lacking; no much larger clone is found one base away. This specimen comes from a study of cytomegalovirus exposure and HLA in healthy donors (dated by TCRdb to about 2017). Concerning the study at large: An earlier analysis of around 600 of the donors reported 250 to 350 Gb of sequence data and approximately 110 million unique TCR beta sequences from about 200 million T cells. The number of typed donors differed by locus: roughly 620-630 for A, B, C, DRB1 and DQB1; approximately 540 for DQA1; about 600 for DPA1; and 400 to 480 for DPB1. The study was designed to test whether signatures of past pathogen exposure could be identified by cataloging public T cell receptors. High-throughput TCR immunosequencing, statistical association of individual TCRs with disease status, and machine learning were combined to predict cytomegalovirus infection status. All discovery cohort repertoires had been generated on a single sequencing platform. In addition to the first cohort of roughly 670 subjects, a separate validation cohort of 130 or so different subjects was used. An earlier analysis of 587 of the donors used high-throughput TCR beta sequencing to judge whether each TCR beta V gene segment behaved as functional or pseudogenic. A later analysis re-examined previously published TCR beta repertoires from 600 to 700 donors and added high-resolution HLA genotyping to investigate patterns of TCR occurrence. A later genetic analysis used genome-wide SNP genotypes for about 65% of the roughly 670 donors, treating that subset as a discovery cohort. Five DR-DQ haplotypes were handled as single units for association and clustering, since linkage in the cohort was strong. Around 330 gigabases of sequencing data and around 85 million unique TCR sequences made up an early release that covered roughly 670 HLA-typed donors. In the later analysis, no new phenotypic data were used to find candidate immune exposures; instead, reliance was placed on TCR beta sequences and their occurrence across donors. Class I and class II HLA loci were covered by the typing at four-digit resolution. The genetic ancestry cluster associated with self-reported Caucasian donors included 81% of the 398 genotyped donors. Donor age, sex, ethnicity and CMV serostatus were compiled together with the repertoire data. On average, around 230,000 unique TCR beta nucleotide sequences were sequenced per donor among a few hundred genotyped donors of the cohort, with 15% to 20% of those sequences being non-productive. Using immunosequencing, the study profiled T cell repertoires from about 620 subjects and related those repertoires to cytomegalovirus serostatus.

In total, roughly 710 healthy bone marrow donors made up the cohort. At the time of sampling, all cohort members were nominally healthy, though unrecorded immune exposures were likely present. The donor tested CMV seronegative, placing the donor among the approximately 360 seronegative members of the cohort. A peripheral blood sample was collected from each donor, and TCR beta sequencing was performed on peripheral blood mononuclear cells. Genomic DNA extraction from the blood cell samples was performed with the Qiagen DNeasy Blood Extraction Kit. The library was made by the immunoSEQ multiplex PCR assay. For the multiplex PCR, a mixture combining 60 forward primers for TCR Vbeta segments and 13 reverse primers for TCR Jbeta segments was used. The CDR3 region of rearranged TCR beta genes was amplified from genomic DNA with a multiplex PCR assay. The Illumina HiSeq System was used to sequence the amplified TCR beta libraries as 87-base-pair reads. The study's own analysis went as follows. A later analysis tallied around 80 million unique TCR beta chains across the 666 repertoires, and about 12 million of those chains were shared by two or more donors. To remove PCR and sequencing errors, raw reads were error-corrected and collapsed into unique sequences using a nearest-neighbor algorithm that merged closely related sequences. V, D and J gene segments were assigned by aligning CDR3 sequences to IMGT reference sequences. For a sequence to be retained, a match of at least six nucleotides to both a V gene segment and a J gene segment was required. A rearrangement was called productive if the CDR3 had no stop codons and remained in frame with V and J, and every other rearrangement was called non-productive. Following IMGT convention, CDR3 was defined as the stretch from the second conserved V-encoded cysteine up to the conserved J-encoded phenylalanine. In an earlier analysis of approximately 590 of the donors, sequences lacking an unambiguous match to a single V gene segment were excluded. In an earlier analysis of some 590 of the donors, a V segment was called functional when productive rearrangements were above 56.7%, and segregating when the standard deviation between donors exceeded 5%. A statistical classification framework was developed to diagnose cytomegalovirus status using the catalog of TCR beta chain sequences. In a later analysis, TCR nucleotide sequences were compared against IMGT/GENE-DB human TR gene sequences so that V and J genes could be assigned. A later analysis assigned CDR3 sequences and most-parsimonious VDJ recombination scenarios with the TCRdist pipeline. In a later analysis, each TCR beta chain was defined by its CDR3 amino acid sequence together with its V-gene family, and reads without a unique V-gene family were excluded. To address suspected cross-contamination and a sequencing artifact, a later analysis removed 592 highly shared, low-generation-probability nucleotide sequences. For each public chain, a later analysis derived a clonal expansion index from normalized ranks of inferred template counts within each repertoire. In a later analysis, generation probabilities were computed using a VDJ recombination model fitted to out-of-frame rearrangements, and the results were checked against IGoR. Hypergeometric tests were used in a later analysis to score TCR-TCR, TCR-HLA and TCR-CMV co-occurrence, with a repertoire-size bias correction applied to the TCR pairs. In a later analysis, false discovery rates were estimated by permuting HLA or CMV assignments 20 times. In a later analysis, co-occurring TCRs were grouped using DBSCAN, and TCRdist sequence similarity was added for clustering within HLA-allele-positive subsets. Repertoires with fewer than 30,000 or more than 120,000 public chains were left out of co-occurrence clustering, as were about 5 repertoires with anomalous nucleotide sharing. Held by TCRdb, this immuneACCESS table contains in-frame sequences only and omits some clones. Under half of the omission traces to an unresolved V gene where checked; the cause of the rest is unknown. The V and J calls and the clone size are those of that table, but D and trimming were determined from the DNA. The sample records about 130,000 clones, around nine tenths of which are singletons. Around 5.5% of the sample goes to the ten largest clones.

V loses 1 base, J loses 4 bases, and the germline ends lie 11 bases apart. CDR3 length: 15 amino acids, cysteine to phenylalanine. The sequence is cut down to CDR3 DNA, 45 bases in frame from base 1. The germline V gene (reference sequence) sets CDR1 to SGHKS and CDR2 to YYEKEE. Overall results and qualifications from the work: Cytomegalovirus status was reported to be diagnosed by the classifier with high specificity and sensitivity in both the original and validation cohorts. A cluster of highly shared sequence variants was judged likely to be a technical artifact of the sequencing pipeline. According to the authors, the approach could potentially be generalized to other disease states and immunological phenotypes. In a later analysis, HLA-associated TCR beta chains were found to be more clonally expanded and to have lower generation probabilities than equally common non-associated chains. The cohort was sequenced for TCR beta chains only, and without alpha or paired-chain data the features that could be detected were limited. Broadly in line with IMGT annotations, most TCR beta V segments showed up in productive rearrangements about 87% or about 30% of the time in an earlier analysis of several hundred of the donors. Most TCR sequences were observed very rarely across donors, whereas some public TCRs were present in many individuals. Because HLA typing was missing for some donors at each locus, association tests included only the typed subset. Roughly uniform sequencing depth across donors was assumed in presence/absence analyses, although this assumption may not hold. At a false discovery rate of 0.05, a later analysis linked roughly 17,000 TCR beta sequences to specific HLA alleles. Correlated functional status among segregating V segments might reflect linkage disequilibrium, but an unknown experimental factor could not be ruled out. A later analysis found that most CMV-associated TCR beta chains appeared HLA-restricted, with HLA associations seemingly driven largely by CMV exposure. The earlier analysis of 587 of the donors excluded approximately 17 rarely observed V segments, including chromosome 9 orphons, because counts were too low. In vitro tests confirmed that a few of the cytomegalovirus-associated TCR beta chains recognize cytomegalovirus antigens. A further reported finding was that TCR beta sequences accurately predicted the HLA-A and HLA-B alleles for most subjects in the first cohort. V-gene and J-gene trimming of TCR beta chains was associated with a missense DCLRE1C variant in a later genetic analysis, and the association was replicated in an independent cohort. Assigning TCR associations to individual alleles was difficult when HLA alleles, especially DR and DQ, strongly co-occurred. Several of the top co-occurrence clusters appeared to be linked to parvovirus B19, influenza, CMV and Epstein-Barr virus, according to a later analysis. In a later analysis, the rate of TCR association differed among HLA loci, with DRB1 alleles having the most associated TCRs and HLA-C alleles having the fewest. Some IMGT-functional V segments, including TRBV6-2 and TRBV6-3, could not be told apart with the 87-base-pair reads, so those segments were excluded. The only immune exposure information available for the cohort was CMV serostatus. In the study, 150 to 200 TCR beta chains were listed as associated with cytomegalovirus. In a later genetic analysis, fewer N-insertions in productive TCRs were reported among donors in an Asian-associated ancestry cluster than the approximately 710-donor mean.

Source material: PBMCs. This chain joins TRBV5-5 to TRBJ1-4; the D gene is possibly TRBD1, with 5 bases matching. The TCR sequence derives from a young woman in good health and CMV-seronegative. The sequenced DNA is TGTGCCAGCAGCTTGCTGGGGGGAAGTAATGAAAAACTGTTTTTT. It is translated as CASSLLGGSNEKLFF.